A single T cell receptor beta chain is shown here with its context. Germline loops: CDR1 SEHNR, CDR2 FQNEAQ (reference sequence). After removal of 1 base from V and 4 bases from J, the junction contained 1 base not matched to a gene. The CDR3 length is 15 residues. The data derive from a study of blood T cell repertoires in COVID-19. Across the study: The origin of the acute and convalescent COVID-19 samples was the United States, Italy and Spain. T cells, B-cell-depleted T cells, or PBMCs supplied cDNA or gDNA.

The authors' processing: Amplification from reference gene primers served as the basis for estimated nucleated cell counts. TCRdb's copy holds only in-frame clones and misses some; the assay was immunoSEQ multiplex PCR. V, J and clone size derive from that table, while D and trimming were established from the DNA sequence. Of 95,000 to 150,000 clones listed, around 80% are singletons. The receptor comes from a woman in her forties or fifties with acute or convalescent COVID-19. This sequence joins TRBV7-9 and TRBJ2-5; 12 bases are shared with TRBD2. The sample taken for sequencing was peripheral blood. The CDR3 coding sequence is TGTGCCAGCAGCTTAGGGGGACTAGCGGGAGAGACCCAGTACTTC. Translated: CASSLGGLAGETQYF.